The rows below give T cell receptor beta chains drawn from one sample of a study of blood T cell repertoires in COVID-19. Sequencing used immunoSEQ multiplex PCR; TCRdb keeps in-frame clones, though not all of them. Of 300,000 to 400,000 clones detected, approximately 86% appear once; the ten largest clones hold 4% to 5.5%. What was sequenced was PBMCs or T cells enriched from blood (not recorded which). These receptors came from a woman in her thirties or forties with acute COVID-19. The CDR3 runs from the conserved cysteine through the conserved F or W. D genes are given only for firm matches. Size is stated for part of the rows, as once, few or many counts, or as a class when the clone is expanded.

cdr3_aa cdr3_nt d_call j_call v_call clone_size
CASSLTLLARAYEQYF TGTGCCAGCAGTTTGACACTCCTAGCGCGCGCCTACGAGCAGTACTTC NA TRBJ2-7 TRBV27 NA
CASSPPLLRTDTQYF TGTGCCAGCTCACCACCCTTACTGCGCACAGATACGCAGTATTTT NA TRBJ2-3 TRBV18 NA
CASSPDRDVANYGYTF TGTGCCAGCAGCCCCGACAGGGACGTGGCTAACTATGGCTACACCTTC TRBD1 TRBJ1-2 TRBV6-2/TRBV6-3 NA
CASSFELSSGGGIYNEQFF TGTGCCAGCAGTTTTGAATTGAGCAGCGGCGGGGGAATTTACAATGAGCAGTTCTTC TRBD2 TRBJ2-1 TRBV28 once
CASSLDVGRGPPEYF TGTGCCAGCAGCTTAGACGTCGGCAGGGGTCCCCCAGAGTATTTT NA TRBJ2-3 TRBV7-2 NA
CASSRRGGASPMRGELFF TGTGCCAGCAGCCGACGAGGGGGCGCTTCCCCGATGAGGGGGGAGCTGTTTTTT TRBD1 TRBJ2-2 TRBV6-6 few
CASSSAGTGDQPQHF TGTGCCAGCAGTTCCGCCGGGACAGGGGATCAGCCCCAGCATTTT TRBD1 TRBJ1-5 TRBV28 NA
CASSFGPGWTDTQYF TGTGCCAGCAGCTTTGGGCCAGGGTGGACAGATACGCAGTATTTT NA TRBJ2-3 TRBV7-2 NA
CASSAGDHNNSPLHF TGTGCCAGCAGTGCAGGGGACCATAATAATTCACCCCTCCACTTT NA TRBJ1-6 TRBV25-1 once
CASSDNGGTGVDYGYTF TGTGCCAGCAGTGATAATGGTGGGACAGGGGTGGACTATGGCTACACCTTC TRBD1 TRBJ1-2 TRBV25-1 NA